This TCR beta chain comes out of a study of somatic mutations in T cells in chronic GVHD (dated by TCRdb to about 2020). For sorting, cells were stained with anti-CD3, anti-CD4, anti-CD8 and a Vbeta20 antibody from the IOTest Beta Mark kit and sorted on a FACSAria III to a purity above 98%. Peripheral blood was collected in sodium heparin tubes, and mononuclear cells were isolated by Ficoll-Paque PLUS density gradient centrifugation. CD4+ Vbeta20+, CD4+ Vbeta20-, and CD8+ T cell fractions were FACS-sorted before TCRbeta deep sequencing. Concerning this clone: Its antigen target is currently unknown. No base quality information exists; no much larger clone differs at one position.

The CDR3 numbers 18 residues from cysteine through phenylalanine. The kept DNA is CDR3 alone, 54 bases in frame from the first base. Genomic DNA was isolated and then used for the TCRbeta deep sequencing. The immunoSEQ assay, provided as a commercial service, was used for TCRbeta CDR3 sequencing and initial data processing. The study's own analysis went as follows. Reads were demultiplexed, adapter and primer sequences removed, similar clones merged by frequency-ratio clustering, and V, D, J genes annotated with IMGT. This immuneACCESS table, as held by TCRdb, lists in-frame sequences with V and J called but not all clones. Of the missing ones, under half trace to an unresolved V gene in checked studies; the others have no known cause. V, J and clone size derive from that table, while D and trimming were established from the DNA sequence. The sample contains 13,000 or so clones, more than 75% of them found a single time. The ten biggest clones cover 32% of the sample.

The sequence is built from TRBV21-1 and TRBJ2-6; TRBD1 was called by the table and not checked on the DNA. TRBV21-1 counts as a pseudogene. The material sequenced was Vbeta20-negative CD4+ T cells from blood. What this sample's cell subset or site label stands for: CD4+ T cells sorted as TCR Vbeta20 negative by flow cytometry. This receptor was obtained from a male patient aged 50 to 60 with chronic graft-versus-host disease. After a transplant, some of the T cells may come from the graft donor. The DNA sequence is given as TGTGCCAGCAGCAGACCGACAGGGCCCAGCTCTGGGGCCAACGTCCTGACTTTC. The resulting protein is CASSRPTGPSSGANVLTF.